Listed here is a single T cell receptor beta chain. The antigen remains unidentified. The PCR had 60 Vbeta and 13 Jbeta primers. Measured with immunoSEQ multiplex PCR; TCRdb has only the in-frame clones, and not every one. Here the sample spans around 210,000 clones, around 84% being singletons. The germline V gene has CDR1 GTSNPN and CDR2 SVGIG (reference sequence). V lost 8 bases to trimming and J lost 3 bases; unmatched junction nucleotides: 9. The CDR3 sequence is 14 residues long. The data were obtained in a study of cytomegalovirus exposure and HLA in healthy donors. Study-wide points: TCR beta V segments were, for the most part, productive about 90% or about 30% of the time in an earlier analysis. It emerged from a later analysis that several of the most significant clusters appeared to be linked to common viral pathogens. Researchers reported from a later analysis that most CMV-associated TCR beta chains appeared HLA-restricted. Apart from CMV serostatus, no immune exposure information was available.

This TCR derives from a girl between 2 and 10 years old in good health and CMV-seronegative. The sample taken for sequencing was PBMCs. The rearrangement joins TRBV30 to TRBJ2-5, with 10 bases identical to TRBD2. CDR3 amino acids: CATLPAGGKETQYF. CDR3 DNA: TGTGCCACCCTCCCAGCGGGAGGGAAAGAGACCCAGTACTTC. The full variable domain, in which reference TRBV30 and TRBJ2-5 provide the parts outside the CDR3, is SQTIHQWPATLVQPVGSPLSLECTVEGTSNPNLYWYRQAAGRGLQLLFYSVGIGQISSEVPQNLSASRPQDRQFILSSKKLLLSDSGFYLCATLPAGGKETQYFGPGTRLLVL.